This TCR beta chain was sequenced during a study of blood T cell repertoires in COVID-19. At the level of the study: From the United States, Italy and Spain came samples of acute and convalescent COVID-19. T cells, B-cell-depleted T cells, or PBMCs supplied cDNA or gDNA.

The length of the CDR3 is 16 residues. CDR1 is SGHDN and CDR2 is FVKESK in the germline V gene. V shed 3 bases, J shed 4 bases, and the junction held 5 bases outside the gene matches. Per the original methods: Estimation of nucleated cell counts was performed using reference gene primer amplification. Sequencing was performed with immunoSEQ multiplex PCR; in TCRdb, only in-frame clones are kept and a portion is missing. That table supplies the V and J calls and clone size; D and trimming were determined from the DNA. The repertoire holds roughly 180,000 clones, approximately 79% seen once, with more than 6.5% in the top ten.

This TCR derives from a woman aged 55-70 years with COVID-19, enrolled during active disease. The specimen sequenced was peripheral blood. The chain carries TRBV14 and TRBJ2-6, with 8 bases matching TRBD1. The CDR3, as DNA: TGTGCCAGCAGCCACCTCAGGGGGCCAGGGGCCAACGTCCTGACTTTC. Translated, it gives CASSHLRGPGANVLTF.